The 17 T cell receptor beta chains presented below share a single source sample, sequenced in a study of metastatic and nonmetastatic thyroid tumors. TCRdb re-analyzed the PCR reads through MiXCR. The sample has approximately 16,000 clones, roughly 29% seen once; the top ten hold about 12%. Nobody among the patients had been given any treatment before thyroid surgery. The material sequenced was tumor tissue. The receptors derive from a male donor with papillary thyroid cancer or a benign thyroid nodule (not recorded which). Some clones in this sample may be carry-over from other donors' samples.

V usage is TRBV28 and J usage is TRBJ2-1; D call uncertain. This CDR3 is built from 12 residues. Germline V gives CDR1 MDHEN, CDR2 SYDVKM. V was clipped by 4 bases and J by 9 bases, with 10 bases between them. CDR3 nucleotide sequence: TGTGCCAGCAGTTCACTCTCGGGTGAGCAGTTCTTC. Its translation is CASSSLSGEQFF.

In its sample, this clone ranks as medium-sized (0.01 to 0.1%). The gene calls are TRBV5-6 and TRBJ2-7; D is ambiguous. With 3 bases removed from V and 4 bases from J, the gap between germline ends came to 5 bases. The CDR3 totals 11 residues. Germline assignment: CDR1 SGHDT and CDR2 YYEEEE. CDR3 region: CASSSLYEQYF. CDR3 DNA: TGTGCCAGCAGCTCACTATACGAGCAGTACTTC.

As regards this clone: Since a much larger clone is just one base distant, this may be a read error. Without the conserved terminal phenylalanine or tryptophan, this CDR3 likely stems from a read error. The J gene is TRBJ2-5, the V gene TRBV9; TRBD2 matches at 10 bases. The CDR3 is made up of 17 amino acids. Losses at the gene ends were 0 bases for V and 1 base for J; bases not matched to a gene: 6. CDR1 and CDR2 from the germline V gene are SGDLS and YYNGEE. The CDR3 region is CASSVAGLADLQETQYL. For the CDR3, the DNA is TGTGCCAGCAGCGTAGCCGGACTAGCGGATCTCCAAGAGACCCAGTACCTC.

This clone rates as medium-sized. This chain uses TRBV6-2 or TRBV6-3 with TRBJ1-1, with D hard to call. The V end lost 10 bases, the J end lost 1 base, and 13 bases lay between the germline ends. This CDR3 region has 13 residues. Germline V gene sequence: CDR1 MNHEY, CDR2 SVGEGT. Written as DNA, the CDR3 is TGTGCCACTCAGGACGGCGGGAACACTGAAGCTTTCTTT. This translates into CATQDGGNTEAFF.

The chain couples TRBV30 to TRBJ1-3; D may be TRBD1 (6 bases). In germline, CDR1 is GTSNPN, CDR2 SVGIG (reference sequence). Trimming cost V 1 base and J 0 bases, with 7 bases left between them. The CDR3 is 14 amino acids. CDR3 coding DNA: TGTGCCTGGAGTGGGACAGCCTCTGGAAACACCATATATTTT. Residues: CAWSGTASGNTIYF. Based on the CDR3 plus reference TRBV30 and TRBJ1-3, the full variable domain is SQTIHQWPATLVQPVGSPLSLECTVEGTSNPNLYWYRQAAGRGLQLLFYSVGIGQISSEVPQNLSASRPQDRQFILSSKKLLLSDSGFYLCAWSGTASGNTIYFGEGSWLTVV.

The CDR3 DNA follows: TGCAGTGCTTTAGAGTGGGGGGTAGAGTATGGCTACACCTTC. It translates to CSALEWGVEYGYTF. The chain combines TRBV20-1 with TRBJ1-2, with D tentatively TRBD1 (5 bases). The CDR3 spans 14 residues. The V gene's germline CDR1 is DFQATT and CDR2 SNEGSKA (reference sequence). The ends were cut back, 5 bases at V and 5 bases at J, with 18 bases in the middle.

The rearrangement uses TRBV30 and TRBJ1-1; no firm D call. Trimming removed 0 bases from V and 1 base from J, with 9 bases in between. Germline V gene sequence: CDR1 GTSNPN, CDR2 SVGIG (reference sequence). This CDR3 contains 14 residues. CDR3 residues: CAWSVIQENTEAFF. DNA of the CDR3: TGTGCCTGGAGTGTAATCCAGGAGAACACTGAAGCTTTCTTT.

This chain joins TRBV3-1 and TRBJ2-7, with 10 bases that match TRBD2. V shed 4 bases, J shed 0 bases, and the junction held 12 bases outside the gene matches. CDR3 length: 18 residues. Germline V gives CDR1 LGHDT, CDR2 YNNKEL (reference sequence). CDR3 loop: CASSRQPGLAEDSYEQYF. Here the CDR3 DNA reads TGTGCCAGCAGCCGCCAACCCGGACTAGCGGAGGACTCCTACGAGCAGTACTTC.

This clone was observed a few times. The chain has TRBV6-1 and TRBJ2-2; no clear D gene. The CDR3 loop spans 13 amino acids. Trimming took off 6 bases at V and 2 bases at J, with 7 bases between the two ends. CDR1 and CDR2 from the germline V gene are MNHNS and SASEGT. The CDR3 region has the DNA TGTGCCAGCAGGCCTGCAAACACCGGGGAGCTGTTTTTT. Translation gives CASRPANTGELFF.

This clone was detected many times. The chain employs TRBV2 and TRBJ2-3; D call uncertain. The V gene lost 3 bases and the J gene lost 6 bases, with 4 bases spanning the gap. The CDR3 is 11 amino acids. Germline V CDR1 and CDR2: SNHLY, FYNNEI. This CDR3 reads CASSEGDTQYF. Here the CDR3 DNA reads TGTGCCAGCAGTGAGGGGGATACGCAGTATTTT.

This clone was seen a few times. The chain is built from TRBV28 and TRBJ2-5; no definite D call. The CDR3 is 12 residues long. V dropped 2 bases and J dropped 2 bases, with 3 bases sitting between them. Looked up from germline, CDR1 is MDHEN and CDR2 is SYDVKM. The CDR3 sequence: CASSLTQETQYF. In DNA, the CDR3 is TGTGCCAGCAGTTTAACTCAAGAGACCCAGTACTTC. Full variable domain (missing parts from reference TRBV28 and TRBJ2-5): DVKVTQSSRYLVKRTGEKVFLECVQDMDHENMFWYRQDPGLGLRLIYFSYDVKMKEKGDIPEGYSVSREKKERFSLILESASTNQTSMYLCASSLTQETQYFGPGTRLLVL.

In this sample, this clone turned up many times. V and J are TRBV20-1 and TRBJ2-7; no clear D. The germline V gene encodes CDR1 DFQATT and CDR2 SNEGSKA (reference sequence). Trimming shortened V by 1 base and J by 3 bases, and 4 bases separated the two germline ends. This CDR3 is built from 11 residues. CDR3 protein: CSARGDYEQYF. CDR3 coding DNA: TGCAGTGCTAGAGGGGACTACGAGCAGTACTTC.

This clone was observed a few times. Within the sample, other DNA sequences also encode this same CDR3. DNA of the CDR3: TGCAGTGCTAGAGATCCGGGACTAGGGTACGAGCAGTACTTC. This encodes CSARDPGLGYEQYF. The chain is built from TRBV20-1 and TRBJ2-7; 8 positions match TRBD2. The trim removed 0 bases at V and 4 bases at J, leaving 5 bases unmatched. Germline V gene sequence: CDR1 DFQATT, CDR2 SNEGSKA (reference sequence). The length of the CDR3 is 14 residues.

The sample holds many counts of this clone. The chain has TRBV29-1 and TRBJ1-1; D unresolved. The CDR3 extends over 11 amino acids. Trimming cost V 6 bases and J 1 base, with 6 bases left between them. The germline V gene encodes CDR1 SQVTM and CDR2 ANQGSEA. CDR3 region: CSVAQNTEAFF. CDR3 nucleotides: TGCAGCGTAGCACAGAACACTGAAGCTTTCTTT.

In its sample, this clone was seen many times. This clone may be a read error of a much larger clone one base away. J is TRBJ2-1 and V is TRBV27; TRBD2 aligns across 9 bases. The CDR3 is made up of 13 amino acids. The ends lost 9 bases at V and 9 bases at J; junction bases unmatched: 9. Per the germline V gene, CDR1 is MNHEY and CDR2 is SMNVEV (reference sequence). CDR3 sequence reads: CASQRAGGTEQFF. CDR3 DNA: TGTGCCAGTCAGCGGGCGGGAGGGACTGAGCAGTTCTTC.

The gene calls are TRBV12-3 or TRBV12-4 and TRBJ2-7, with D perhaps TRBD1 (6 bases). The CDR3 runs to 15 residues. Trimming shortened V by 5 bases and J by 1 base, and 15 bases separated the two germline ends. DNA for the CDR3: TGTGCCAGCAGTCTAACCGGGACAAGATCCTACGAGCAGTACTTC. Translating it yields CASSLTGTRSYEQYF.

This clone was seen at least ten times. The rearrangement links TRBV20-1 to TRBJ1-5; unclear D gene. This CDR3 is built from 14 residues. V was pared by 3 bases and J by 2 bases, with 11 bases between. Germline V gives CDR1 DFQATT, CDR2 SNEGSKA (reference sequence). The CDR3 protein is CSASEGFGNQPQHF. The CDR3 DNA reads TGCAGTGCTAGCGAAGGGTTTGGCAATCAGCCCCAGCATTTT.